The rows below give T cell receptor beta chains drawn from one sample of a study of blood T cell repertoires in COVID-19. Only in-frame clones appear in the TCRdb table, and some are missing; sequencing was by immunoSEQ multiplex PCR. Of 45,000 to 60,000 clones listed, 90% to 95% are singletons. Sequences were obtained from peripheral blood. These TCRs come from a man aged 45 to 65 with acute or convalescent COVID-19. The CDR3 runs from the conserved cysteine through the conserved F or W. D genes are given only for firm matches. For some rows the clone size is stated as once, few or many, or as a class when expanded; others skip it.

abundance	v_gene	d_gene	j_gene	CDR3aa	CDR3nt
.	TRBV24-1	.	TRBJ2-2	CATRSRQSNTGELFF	TGTGCCACCCGGAGTAGGCAGTCAAACACCGGGGAGCTGTTTTTT
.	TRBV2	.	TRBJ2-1	CASMEGGFNEQFF	TGTGCCAGCATGGAGGGAGGCTTCAATGAGCAGTTCTTC
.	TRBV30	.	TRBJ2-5	CATREGARETQYF	TGTGCCACCCGGGAGGGGGCTAGGGAGACCCAGTACTTC
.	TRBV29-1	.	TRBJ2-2	CSVERRTPNTGELFF	TGCAGCGTTGAAAGAAGGACACCGAACACCGGGGAGCTGTTTTTT
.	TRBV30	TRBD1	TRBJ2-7	CAWTGVGTAYF	TGTGCCTGGACAGGGGTCGGGACAGCCTACTTC
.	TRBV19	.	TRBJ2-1	CASTLGAGVAEQFF	TGTGCCAGTACCCTGGGGGCGGGAGTTGCTGAGCAGTTCTTC
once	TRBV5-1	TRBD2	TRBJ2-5	CASSLRGLAGVTETQYF	TGCGCCAGCAGCTTAAGAGGGCTAGCGGGAGTCACCGAGACCCAGTACTTC
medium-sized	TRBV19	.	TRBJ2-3	CASSIGAGLTDTQYF	TGTGCCAGTAGTATAGGGGCGGGACTCACAGATACGCAGTATTTT
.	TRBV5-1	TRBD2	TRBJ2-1	CASRLSGSWNEQFF	TGCGCCAGCAGGCTCAGCGGGAGTTGGAATGAGCAGTTCTTC
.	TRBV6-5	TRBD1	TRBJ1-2	CASSYSSGTGGNGYTF	TGTGCCAGCAGTTACTCGAGCGGGACAGGGGGCAATGGCTACACCTTC
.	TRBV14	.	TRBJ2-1	CASSQFRLVDVKGEQFF	TGTGCCAGCAGCCAATTCCGACTAGTAGATGTTAAAGGTGAGCAGTTCTTC
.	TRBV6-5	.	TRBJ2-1	CASSYSMGGKYEQFF	TGTGCCAGCAGTTACTCGATGGGGGGAAAATATGAGCAGTTCTTC
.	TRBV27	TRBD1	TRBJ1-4	CASSVTGAANEKLFF	TGTGCCAGCAGTGTAACAGGGGCAGCTAATGAAAAACTGTTTTTT
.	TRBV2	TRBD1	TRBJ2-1	CASSEFFRGSSYNEQFF	TGTGCCAGCAGTGAATTCTTCAGGGGGAGCTCCTACAATGAGCAGTTCTTC
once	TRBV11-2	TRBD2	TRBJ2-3	CASSSSPSRTSGRGTQYF	TGTGCCAGCAGCTCCTCGCCTTCACGGACTAGCGGGAGGGGTACGCAGTATTTT
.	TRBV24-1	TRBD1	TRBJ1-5	CATVDRGGGPQHF	TGTGCCACCGTAGACAGGGGCGGGGGGCCCCAGCATTTT
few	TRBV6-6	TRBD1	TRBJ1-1	CASSRGQGSTEAFF	TGTGCCAGCAGCAGAGGACAGGGAAGCACTGAAGCTTTCTTT
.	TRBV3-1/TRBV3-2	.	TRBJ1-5	CASSHSSGGNQPQHF	TGTGCCAGCAGCCATAGCTCGGGAGGCAATCAGCCCCAGCATTTT
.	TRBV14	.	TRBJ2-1	CASSQFGVSNEQFF	TGTGCCAGCAGCCAATTCGGGGTTTCTAATGAGCAGTTCTTC
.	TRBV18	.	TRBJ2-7	CASSPEPTSNFYF	TGTGCCAGCTCACCCGAACCGACAAGCAACTTTTACTTC
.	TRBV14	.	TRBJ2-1	CASSQFRRGSRDNEQFF	TGTGCCAGCAGCCAATTTCGGCGGGGCTCAAGGGACAATGAGCAGTTCTTC
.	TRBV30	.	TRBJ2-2	CAWRRVGLVNTGELFF	TGTGCCTGGAGGAGGGTAGGACTCGTGAACACCGGGGAGCTGTTTTTT
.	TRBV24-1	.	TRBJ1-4	CATSEGRAANEKLFF	TGTGCCACCAGTGAGGGGAGGGCAGCTAATGAAAAACTGTTTTTT
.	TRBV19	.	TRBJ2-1	CASSIMLGSLGEQFF	TGTGCCAGTAGTATTATGCTAGGCTCCTTAGGTGAGCAGTTCTTC
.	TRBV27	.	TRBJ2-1	CASSSAAGGQYNEQFF	TGTGCCAGCAGTAGCGCCGCGGGCGGCCAGTACAATGAGCAGTTCTTC
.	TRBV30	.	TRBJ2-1	CAWSGGTGPYNEQFF	TGTGCCTGGAGTGGGGGGACTGGACCCTACAATGAGCAGTTCTTC
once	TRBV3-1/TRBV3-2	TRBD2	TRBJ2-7	CASSPGLAGNEQYF	TGTGCCAGCAGCCCCGGACTAGCGGGAAACGAGCAGTACTTC
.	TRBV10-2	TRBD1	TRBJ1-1	CASSDLKGTGMNTEAFF	TGCGCCAGCAGTGACCTGAAAGGGACAGGCATGAACACTGAAGCTTTCTTT
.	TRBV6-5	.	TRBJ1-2	CASSYSPGRGGGYTF	TGTGCCAGCAGTTACTCCCCCGGCAGGGGTGGGGGCTACACCTTC
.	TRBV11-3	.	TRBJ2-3	CASSLASDTQYF	TGTGCCAGCAGCTTAGCCTCGGATACGCAGTATTTT
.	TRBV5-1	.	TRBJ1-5	CASSLDGRGDQPQHF	TGCGCCAGCAGCTTGGATGGTAGGGGTGATCAGCCCCAGCATTTT
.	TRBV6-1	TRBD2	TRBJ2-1	CASSGSGREVYNEQFF	TGTGCCAGCAGTGGTTCGGGGCGGGAGGTCTACAATGAGCAGTTCTTC
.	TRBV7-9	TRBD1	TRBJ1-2	CASSSFDRAGYTF	TGTGCCAGCAGCTCCTTTGACAGGGCTGGCTACACCTTC
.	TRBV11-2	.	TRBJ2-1	CASSKGTRQGDEQFF	TGTGCCAGCAGCAAAGGGACTAGGCAGGGGGATGAGCAGTTCTTC
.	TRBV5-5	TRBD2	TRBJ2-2	CASRMGLAENTGELFF	TGTGCCAGCCGCATGGGACTAGCGGAAAACACCGGGGAGCTGTTTTTT
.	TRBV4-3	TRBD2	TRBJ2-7	CASSQDRDYYEQYF	TGCGCCAGCAGCCAAGACCGGGACTACTACGAGCAGTACTTC
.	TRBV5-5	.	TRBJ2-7	CASSSGRGYEQYF	TGTGCCAGCAGCTCGGGCAGGGGCTACGAGCAGTACTTC
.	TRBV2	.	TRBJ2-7	CASTSGTSYEQYF	TGTGCCAGCACATCAGGTACCTCCTACGAGCAGTACTTC
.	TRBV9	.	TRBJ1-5	CASEPKDCGVRNCNQPQHF	TGTGCCAGCGAACCTAAGGACTGCGGGGTAAGGAATTGCAATCAGCCCCAGCATTTT
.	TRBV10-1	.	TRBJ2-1	CASSESIGAGDHNEQFF	TGCGCCAGCAGTGAGTCCATTGGGGCAGGGGATCACAATGAGCAGTTCTTC